Shown below are 24 T cell receptor beta chains from a single sample sequenced in a study of blood T cell repertoires in COVID-19. Sequencing used immunoSEQ multiplex PCR; TCRdb keeps in-frame clones, though not all of them. The sample carries 180,000 or so clones, 80% to 90% recorded once. The specimen was peripheral blood. The receptors originated from a human donor with active or convalescent COVID-19. The donor label of this sample is uncertain.

The chain joins TRBV15 to TRBJ2-3; 8 bases align to TRBD2. V trimming: 5 bases; J trimming: 5 bases; junction bases outside the gene matches: 9. Germline V CDR1 and CDR2: LNHNV, YYDKDF (reference sequence). The CDR3 has 15 residues. The CDR3 nucleotides are TGTGCCACCAGCGGAAGCGGGGGCACGGTAGATACGCAGTATTTT. Translating gives CATSGSGGTVDTQYF.

This clone was found a few times. This rearrangement joins TRBV15 to TRBJ1-5; TRBD1 aligns across 8 bases. Losses at the gene ends were 0 bases for V and 3 bases for J; bases not matched to a gene: 1. The germline gives CDR1 LNHNV, CDR2 YYDKDF (reference sequence). The CDR3 is 15 amino acids. The CDR3 loop reads CATSRDRGPNQPQHF. CDR3 in DNA: TGTGCCACCAGCAGAGACAGGGGGCCCAATCAGCCCCAGCATTTT.

The chain recombines TRBV7-2 with TRBJ2-7, with TRBD2 matching over 9 bases. Germline CDR1 and CDR2: SGHTA and FQGNSA. There are 16 residues in the CDR3. V gave up 0 bases and J gave up 5 bases; unmatched junction bases: 8. For the CDR3, the DNA is TGTGCCAGCAGCTTAGCGGGCGGGAGGGCTGGCGACGAGCAGTACTTC. It translates to CASSLAGGRAGDEQYF.

This clone showed up just once. The chain recombines TRBV7-3 with TRBJ2-3, with TRBD2 as a possible D gene (5 bases). Trimming left V 2 bases short and J 0 bases short, with 12 bases between. CDR3 length equals 16 residues. CDR1 is SGHTA and CDR2 is FQGTGA in the germline V gene. DNA for the CDR3: TGTGCCAGCAGCTTAGGAACTAGTATAAGCACAGATACGCAGTATTTT. It yields the protein CASSLGTSISTDTQYF.

The V call is TRBV20-1, the J call TRBJ1-1, with a tentative D call TRBD1 (5 bases). The V end lost 3 bases, the J end lost 1 base, and 15 bases lay between the germline ends. The V gene's germline CDR1 is DFQATT and CDR2 SNEGSKA (reference sequence). CDR3 length: 15 amino acids. The CDR3 DNA follows: TGCAGTGCTAGTCCATCCGGGGGACGGAACACTGAAGCTTTCTTT. Its translation: CSASPSGGRNTEAFF.

The genes are TRBV3-1 (or the pseudogene TRBV3-2) and TRBJ2-5; possibly TRBD1 for D (6 bases). The CDR3 loop spans 16 amino acids. Per germline, CDR1 LGHDT and CDR2 YNNKEL (reference sequence). Between the trimmed V and J ends, which lost 1 base and 2 bases, there was a span of 14 bases. CDR3 loop: CASSQGFRDTQETQYF. The CDR3 nucleotides are TGTGCCAGCAGCCAAGGATTCCGGGACACTCAAGAGACCCAGTACTTC.

This clone has just one count. This chain links TRBV19 with TRBJ2-3, with D unresolved. The CDR3 has 13 residues. Germline V gene lookup returns CDR1 LNHDA and CDR2 SQIVND (reference sequence). V was clipped by 3 bases and J by 4 bases, with 8 bases between them. CDR3 DNA sequence: TGTGCCAGTAGTATTGTCCAGGCAGATACGCAGTATTTT. It is translated as CASSIVQADTQYF.

The rearrangement links TRBV6-5 to TRBJ2-7, with 11 positions matching TRBD2. This CDR3 is built from 15 residues. The V and J ends lost 6 bases and 7 bases, in that order; junction bases with no gene match: 11. The germline V gene has CDR1 MNHEY and CDR2 SVGAGI. CDR3 nucleotides: TGTGCCAGCAGACCTTCCGGGGGACTAGCGGCTGAGCAGTACTTC. It encodes CASRPSGGLAAEQYF.

V usage is TRBV28 and J usage is TRBJ1-4; tentative D call: TRBD1 (6 bases). V shed 8 bases and J shed 7 bases, with 23 bases lying between them. CDR3 size: 16 residues. Germline V lookup: CDR1 MDHEN, CDR2 SYDVKM. The DNA of the CDR3 is TGTGCCAGCGAGCGGGGGGCCCTCAGATTCGTTGAAAAACTGTTTTTT. Translating it yields CASERGALRFVEKLFF. Drawing the rest from reference TRBV28 and TRBJ1-4, the complete variable domain is DVKVTQSSRYLVKRTGEKVFLECVQDMDHENMFWYRQDPGLGLRLIYFSYDVKMKEKGDIPEGYSVSREKKERFSLILESASTNQTSMYLCASERGALRFVEKLFFGSGTQLSVL.

The chain has TRBV10-3 and TRBJ2-1; D ambiguous. V was trimmed by 0 bases and J by 4 bases, leaving 7 bases between them. The CDR3 runs 14 residues. CDR1 is ENHRY, CDR2 SYGVKD, per germline. The CDR3 region has the DNA TGTGCCATCAGTGAGTCCGTTAATTACAATGAGCAGTTCTTC. This encodes CAISESVNYNEQFF.

This rearrangement joins TRBV7-3 to TRBJ2-3, with D possibly matching TRBD2 (5 bases). Germline lookup yields CDR1 SGHTA and CDR2 FQGTGA. The length of the CDR3 is 15 residues. V was pared by 5 bases and J by 0 bases, with 12 bases between. The CDR3 is CASSPRPSSTDTQYF. CDR3 in DNA: TGTGCCAGCAGCCCCCGACCTAGCAGCACAGATACGCAGTATTTT. The complete variable domain, with remaining parts taken from reference TRBV7-3 and TRBJ2-3, reads GAGVSQTPSNKVTEKGKYVELRCDPISGHTALYWYRQSLGQGPEFLIYFQGTGAADDSGLPNDRFFAVRPEGSVSTLKIQRTERGDSAVYLCASSPRPSSTDTQYFGPGTRLTVL.

The chain combines TRBV3-1 (or the pseudogene TRBV3-2) with TRBJ1-6; D gene uncertain. Between the trimmed V and J ends, which lost 1 base and 9 bases, there was a span of 7 bases. CDR3 length: 13 amino acids. Germline V CDR1 and CDR2: LGHDT, YNNKEL (reference sequence). In DNA form, the CDR3 reads TGTGCCAGCAGCCAAGGTATCTTTTCACCCCTCCACTTT. It is translated as CASSQGIFSPLHF.

V gene TRBV14 combines with J gene TRBJ2-7, with a tentative D call TRBD1 (5 bases). V lost 3 bases, J lost 6 bases, and 6 bases lay in between. This CDR3 spans 11 amino acids. CDR1 and CDR2 from the germline V gene are SGHDN and FVKESK. CDR3 protein: CASSHRGEQYF. CDR3 coding DNA: TGTGCCAGCAGCCATAGGGGCGAGCAGTACTTC.

This chain connects TRBV11-2 to TRBJ1-5, with 10 bases matching TRBD1. The CDR3 totals 15 residues. V shed 6 bases and J 7 bases; nucleotides not matched to a gene: 9. Germline loops: CDR1 SGHAT, CDR2 FQNNGV. The CDR3 region has the DNA TGTGCCAGCAGTTGGGGGACAGGGGAGGGGCAGCCCCAGCATTTT. Its translation is CASSWGTGEGQPQHF. Full variable domain (outside the CDR3, taken from reference TRBV11-2 and TRBJ1-5): EAGVAQSPRYKIIEKRQSVAFWCNPISGHATLYWYQQILGQGPKLLIQFQNNGVVDDSQLPKDRFSAERLKGVDSTLKIQPAKLEDSAVYLCASSWGTGEGQPQHFGDGTRLSIL.

The chain joins TRBV29-1 to TRBJ1-1, with D uncertain. CDR1 and CDR2 (germline): SQVTM, ANQGSEA. With 2 bases removed from V and 1 base from J, the gap between germline ends came to 2 bases. This CDR3 is built from 11 residues. The chain's CDR3 is CSVERNTEAFF. The CDR3 DNA follows: TGCAGCGTTGAACGGAACACTGAAGCTTTCTTT. Full variable domain (rest looked up from reference TRBV29-1 and TRBJ1-1): SAVISQKPSRDICQRGTSLTIQCQVDSQVTMMFWYRQQPGQSLTLIATANQGSEATYESGFVIDKFPISRPNLTFSTLTVSNMSPEDSSIYLCSVERNTEAFFGQGTRLTVV.

V usage is TRBV2 and J usage is TRBJ2-5; 12 bases are a match to TRBD2. The ends lost 5 bases at V and 7 bases at J; junction bases unmatched: 11. The CDR3 extends over 16 amino acids. Germline CDR1 reads SNHLY; CDR2 reads FYNNEI. As DNA, the CDR3 is TGTGCCAGCAGTCGGGAGACTAGCGGGGGCGCGGGGACCCAGTACTTC. Its protein is CASSRETSGGAGTQYF.

V gene TRBV7-7 combines with J gene TRBJ2-5; D is unresolved. The V and J ends lost 3 bases and 3 bases respectively, with 8 bases between them. CDR1 and CDR2 from the germline V gene are SSHAT and FNYEAQ (reference sequence). The CDR3 consists of 13 residues. For the CDR3, the DNA is TGTGCCAGCAGCTTTATTCTTGAAGAGACCCAGTACTTC. Translating it yields CASSFILEETQYF.

This chain's CDR3 is CASSHPRQGPSGTQYF. The CDR3 nucleotides are TGTGCCAGCAGCCATCCGCGACAGGGCCCTTCAGGGACCCAGTACTTC. This rearrangement joins TRBV7-9 to TRBJ2-5, with TRBD1 matching over 7 bases. The trim removed 5 bases at V and 7 bases at J, leaving 16 bases unmatched. Per the germline V gene, CDR1 is SEHNR and CDR2 is FQNEAQ (reference sequence). The CDR3 is made up of 16 amino acids.

V and J are TRBV6-7 and TRBJ2-1; 7 bases map to TRBD2. TRBV6-7 qualifies as an ORF whose function is uncertain. The CDR3 covers 15 residues. Losses at the gene ends were 3 bases for V and 4 bases for J; bases not matched to a gene: 6. In nucleotides, the CDR3 is TGTGCCAGCAGTTATGGGCGGGAGCCATACAATGAGCAGTTCTTC. As protein: CASSYGREPYNEQFF.

This clone was recorded only once. The J gene is TRBJ2-2, the V gene TRBV7-6; D unclear. The germline V gene encodes CDR1 SGHVS and CDR2 FNYEAQ. CDR3 size: 14 residues. V dropped 5 bases and J dropped 0 bases, with 7 bases sitting between them. CDR3 protein: CASSLNSNTGELFF. The CDR3 bases are TGTGCCAGCAGCCTGAACTCGAACACCGGGGAGCTGTTTTTT.

V gene TRBV7-9 combines with J gene TRBJ1-2; D ambiguous. There are 15 residues in the CDR3. From germline, CDR1 is SEHNR and CDR2 FQNEAQ (reference sequence). The germline V and J ends were trimmed by 2 bases and 0 bases, with 10 bases remaining between them. The CDR3 reads CASSLSGVPNYGYTF. Written as DNA, the CDR3 is TGTGCCAGCAGCTTAAGCGGGGTTCCTAACTATGGCTACACCTTC.

The J gene is TRBJ2-5, the V gene TRBV29-1; no definite D call. The ends were cut back, 1 base at V and 3 bases at J, with 15 bases in the middle. The length of the CDR3 is 15 residues. Per the germline V gene, CDR1 is SQVTM and CDR2 is ANQGSEA. CDR3 region: CSVEAPSRREETQYF. CDR3 sequence (DNA): TGCAGCGTTGAAGCTCCCTCGAGGCGCGAAGAGACCCAGTACTTC. Filled out from reference TRBV29-1 and TRBJ2-5, the complete variable domain reads SAVISQKPSRDICQRGTSLTIQCQVDSQVTMMFWYRQQPGQSLTLIATANQGSEATYESGFVIDKFPISRPNLTFSTLTVSNMSPEDSSIYLCSVEAPSRREETQYFGPGTRLLVL.

This rearrangement joins TRBV4-1 to TRBJ2-1; 14 bases map to TRBD2. The CDR3 runs to 14 residues. V lost 4 bases to trimming and J lost 13 bases; unmatched junction nucleotides: 6. Per germline, CDR1 MGHRA and CDR2 YSYEKL. The chain's CDR3 is CASSPPGLAGDQFF. CDR3 DNA sequence: TGCGCCAGCAGCCCGCCGGGACTAGCGGGAGACCAGTTCTTC.

CDR3 nucleotides: TGTGCATCGGGGTTAGCGGGCACATTCCTCTACAATGAGCAGTTCTTC. It yields the protein CASGLAGTFLYNEQFF. This sequence joins TRBV21-1 and TRBJ2-1; the table's D call of TRBD2 was not tested on the DNA. TRBV21-1 is given as a pseudogene. CDR3 size: 16 residues.